This TCR beta chain came from a study of cytomegalovirus exposure and HLA in healthy donors. Study conclusions and caveats: Productive rates of about 90% or about 30% were seen for most TCR beta V segments in an earlier analysis. One cluster of highly shared sequence variants probably arose as a sequencing artifact.

A remark on this clone: Its antigen is still unknown.

The PCR used 60 Vbeta and 13 Jbeta primers. Clones were sequenced by immunoSEQ multiplex PCR, and TCRdb holds only the in-frame ones, with some missing. This repertoire shows around 150,000 clones, more than 75% found once; its top ten account for approximately 1%. Sequenced input: PBMCs. The sequence came from a male donor in good health and CMV-seronegative.

The CDR3 DNA is TGTGCTAGTGCCCTGGACGGGGTGGCTGGAAACACCATATATTTT. This codes for CASALDGVAGNTIYF. The rearrangement links TRBV12-5 to TRBJ1-3; the D is unclear. The CDR3 has 15 residues. Trimming shortened V by 7 bases and J by 2 bases, and 15 bases separated the two germline ends. CDR1 and CDR2 (germline): LGHNT, FRNRAP.